This T cell receptor beta chain was documented in a study of PD-L1 blockade in urothelial cancer. CDR3 size: 17 residues. The ends were cut back, 1 base at V and 6 bases at J, with 18 bases in the middle. Per germline, CDR1 PRHDT and CDR2 FYEKMQ (reference sequence). Repertoires were generated with immunoSEQ multiplex PCR, while TCRdb's copy carries only in-frame clones and drops some. Of more than 75,000 clones listed, roughly 84% are singletons. Time point meaning: pretreatment peripheral blood. The sequencing used PBMCs, collected around atezolizumab (anti-PD-L1) treatment. The chain employs TRBV13 and TRBJ2-2, with D tentatively TRBD2 (5 bases). This TCR was recovered from a man in his sixties with urothelial cancer. The CDR3, as DNA: TGTGCCAGCAGCTTAGATGGCGGCGGGTACGTGTCCGGGGAGCTGTTTTTT. Its protein product is CASSLDGGGYVSGELFF.